What follows is one TCR beta chain and its context. Its antigen remains unknown. These data originate in a study of CD8 T cells in ankylosing spondylitis. The CDR3 runs to 15 residues. Per the germline V gene, CDR1 is LGHDT and CDR2 is YNNKEL (reference sequence). The V end was cut by 0 bases, the J end by 5 bases, with 11 bases between. Overall study findings and caveats: A TCR beta motif of several highly homologous variants seemed to mark ankylosing spondylitis blood. Within matched ankylosing spondylitis synovial fluid, disease-linked clones were reportedly significantly enriched.

With molecular barcodes, quantitative 5'-RACE was used to make the TCR beta libraries. One entry per CDR3 protein results from TCRdb running MiXCR on the 5' RACE reads. The sample yields 390,000 or so distinct CDR3 sequences, 20% to 25% seen once. The receptor comes from a male donor with ankylosing spondylitis. Sequencing was carried out using blood, either unsorted or a sorted T cell fraction (not recorded which). The chain uses TRBV3-1 and TRBJ2-1, with D possibly being TRBD2 (6 bases). CDR3 DNA sequence: TGTGCCAGCAGCCAAGATCCCGGACTAAACAATGAGCAGTTCTTC. Translated, it gives CASSQDPGLNNEQFF.